This T cell receptor beta chain was found in a study of T-cell memory formation after mild COVID-19. Whole-study findings and limits: Contracting CD4+ clones lay largely in CM and EM, with CD8+ ones residing in EMRA. Contracting clones from day 15 to 85 had balanced CD4/CD8; later expanders favoured CD4+.

Barcoded TCR alpha and TCR beta cDNA libraries with UMIs came from 5'RACE using constant-segment primers. MiXCR, applied by TCRdb to the 5' RACE reads, yields one record per CDR3 protein. Here the sample spans hundreds of thousands of distinct CDR3 sequences, roughly 20% being singletons. This clonotype was seen a few times. Its antigen is not identified. The source of this sequence is an adult woman who had mild COVID-19 (a few samples of this study predate the infection). Cell type and time point are not known. Sequencing was performed on PBMCs or a T cell subset sorted from them (not recorded which).

CDR3 sequence (DNA): TGTGCCTGGAGTTACGATTACTACGAGCAGTACTTC. Translated: CAWSYDYYEQYF. The chain employs TRBV30 and TRBJ2-7; D gene uncertain. V lost 2 bases to trimming and J lost 3 bases, with 8 bases between them. The CDR3 length is 12 residues. Germline V gene data show CDR1 as GTSNPN and CDR2 as SVGIG (reference sequence).